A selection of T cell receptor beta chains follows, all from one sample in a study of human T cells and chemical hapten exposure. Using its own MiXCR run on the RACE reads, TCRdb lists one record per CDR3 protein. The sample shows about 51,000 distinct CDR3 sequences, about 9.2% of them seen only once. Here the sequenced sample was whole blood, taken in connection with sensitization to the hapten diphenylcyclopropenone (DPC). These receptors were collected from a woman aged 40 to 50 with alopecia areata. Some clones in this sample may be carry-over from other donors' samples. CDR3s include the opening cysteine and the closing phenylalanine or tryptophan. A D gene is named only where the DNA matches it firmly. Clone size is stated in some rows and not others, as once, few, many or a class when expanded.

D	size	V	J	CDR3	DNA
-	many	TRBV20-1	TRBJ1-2	CSARDRYEDGYTF	TGCAGTGCTAGAGATCGGTACGAGGATGGCTACACCTTC
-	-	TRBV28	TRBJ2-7	CASSFWPYEQYF	TGTGCCAGCAGTTTTTGGCCCTACGAGCAGTACTTC
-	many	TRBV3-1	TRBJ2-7	CASSQDNRPYEQYF	TGTGCCAGCAGCCAAGATAACAGGCCCTACGAGCAGTACTTC
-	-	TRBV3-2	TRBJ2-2	CASSQRGSRSNTGELFF	TGTGCCAGCAGCCAACGGGGGTCCAGGTCAAACACCGGGGAGCTGTTTTTT
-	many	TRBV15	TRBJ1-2	CATSRDSHYGYTF	TGTGCCACCAGCCGTGACAGCCACTATGGCTACACCTTC
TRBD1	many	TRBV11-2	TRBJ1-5	CASSRDRDQPQHF	TGTGCCAGCAGCCGGGACAGGGATCAGCCCCAGCATTTT
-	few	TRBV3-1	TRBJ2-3	CASSQAGDTQYF	TGTGCCAGCAGCCAGGCCGGAGATACGCAGTATTTT
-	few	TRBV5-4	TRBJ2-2	CASSLRGLTSVTGELFF	TGTGCCAGCAGCTTGAGGGGATTGACATCGGTCACCGGGGAGCTGTTTTTT
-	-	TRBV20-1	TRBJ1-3	CSATDGRSSGNTIYF	TGCAGTGCTACGGATGGGAGAAGCTCTGGAAACACCATATATTTT
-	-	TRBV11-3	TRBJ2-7	CASSPPGANEQYF	TGTGCCAGCAGCCCCCCGGGGGCAAACGAGCAGTACTTC
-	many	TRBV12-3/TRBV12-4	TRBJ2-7	CASSVAWGPRSYEQYF	TGTGCCAGCAGTGTAGCTTGGGGCCCGAGGTCCTACGAGCAGTACTTC
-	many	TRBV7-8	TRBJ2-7	CASSLVQGRQYF	TGTGCCAGCAGCTTAGTTCAGGGCAGGCAGTACTTC
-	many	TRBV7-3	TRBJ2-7	CASSLDDSYEQYF	TGTGCCAGCAGTCTGGACGATTCCTACGAGCAGTACTTC
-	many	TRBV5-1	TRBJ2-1	CASFEGLNNEQFF	TGCGCCAGCTTCGAGGGGCTGAACAATGAGCAGTTCTTC
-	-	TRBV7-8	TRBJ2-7	CASSLKLLTYEQYF	TGTGCCAGCAGCTTAAAACTTCTAACCTACGAGCAGTACTTC
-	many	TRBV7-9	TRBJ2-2	CASSLGDFNTGELFF	TGTGCCAGCAGCCTTGGGGACTTCAACACCGGGGAGCTGTTTTTT
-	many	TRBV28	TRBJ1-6	CASRQGSSNNSPLHF	TGTGCCAGCAGGCAGGGCTCATCCAATAATTCACCCCTCCACTTT
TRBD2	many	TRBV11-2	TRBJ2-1	CASSSSRGGSYNEQFF	TGTGCCAGCAGCTCTAGCCGGGGGGGATCCTACAATGAGCAGTTCTTC
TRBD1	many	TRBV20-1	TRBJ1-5	CSARAKTGAGGQPQHF	TGCAGTGCTAGAGCCAAGACAGGGGCGGGGGGTCAGCCCCAGCATTTT
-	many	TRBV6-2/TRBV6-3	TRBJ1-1	CASSYSYLISGTFRSDTEAFF	TGTGCCAGCAGTTACTCGTACCTCATTTCCGGGACATTCCGTTCGGACACTGAAGCTTTCTTT
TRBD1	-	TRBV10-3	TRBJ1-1	CAISDRVETEAFF	TGTGCCATCAGCGACAGGGTTGAAACTGAAGCTTTCTTT
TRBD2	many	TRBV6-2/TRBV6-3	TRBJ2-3	CASSYSLAGGTDTQYF	TGTGCCAGCAGTTACTCCCTAGCGGGGGGCACAGATACGCAGTATTTT
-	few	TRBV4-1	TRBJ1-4	CASSHLGINEKLFF	TGCGCCAGCAGCCACTTGGGAATTAATGAAAAACTGTTTTTT
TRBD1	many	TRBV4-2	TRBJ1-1	CASSQDPGQGSTEAFF	TGTGCCAGCAGCCAAGATCCAGGACAGGGATCCACTGAAGCTTTCTTT
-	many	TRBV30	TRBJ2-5	CACDDGKETQYF	TGTGCCTGCGATGACGGGAAAGAGACCCAGTACTTC
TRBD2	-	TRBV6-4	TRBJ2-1	CATSGGTSYNEQFF	TGTGCCACCTCGGGGGGGACCTCCTACAATGAGCAGTTCTTC
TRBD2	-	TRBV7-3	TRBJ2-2	CASSPWGGAGELFF	TGTGCCAGCAGCCCCTGGGGGGGTGCCGGGGAGCTGTTTTTT
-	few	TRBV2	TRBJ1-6	CASSEPWQGSNSPLHF	TGTGCCAGCAGTGAACCCTGGCAAGGAAGTAATTCACCCCTCCACTTT
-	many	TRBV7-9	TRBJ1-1	CASSLGGIMNTEAFF	TGTGCCAGCAGCTTGGGCGGGATCATGAACACTGAAGCTTTCTTT